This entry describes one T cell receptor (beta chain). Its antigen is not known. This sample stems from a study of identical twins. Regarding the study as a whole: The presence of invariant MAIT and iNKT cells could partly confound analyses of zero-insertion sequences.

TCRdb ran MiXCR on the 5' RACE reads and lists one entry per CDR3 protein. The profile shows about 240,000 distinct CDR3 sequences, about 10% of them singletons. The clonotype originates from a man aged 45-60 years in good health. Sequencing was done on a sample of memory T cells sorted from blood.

The CDR3 DNA follows: TGTGCCAGCAGGAGCCCGACAGGGACATCGGGAGAGCAGTACTTC. It yields the protein CASRSPTGTSGEQYF. The chain joins TRBV28 to TRBJ2-7, with TRBD1 matching 7 bases. Germline V gene lookup returns CDR1 MDHEN and CDR2 SYDVKM. The CDR3 length is 15 residues. The V segment lost 6 bases and the J segment 7 bases; nucleotides outside the gene matches: 15.